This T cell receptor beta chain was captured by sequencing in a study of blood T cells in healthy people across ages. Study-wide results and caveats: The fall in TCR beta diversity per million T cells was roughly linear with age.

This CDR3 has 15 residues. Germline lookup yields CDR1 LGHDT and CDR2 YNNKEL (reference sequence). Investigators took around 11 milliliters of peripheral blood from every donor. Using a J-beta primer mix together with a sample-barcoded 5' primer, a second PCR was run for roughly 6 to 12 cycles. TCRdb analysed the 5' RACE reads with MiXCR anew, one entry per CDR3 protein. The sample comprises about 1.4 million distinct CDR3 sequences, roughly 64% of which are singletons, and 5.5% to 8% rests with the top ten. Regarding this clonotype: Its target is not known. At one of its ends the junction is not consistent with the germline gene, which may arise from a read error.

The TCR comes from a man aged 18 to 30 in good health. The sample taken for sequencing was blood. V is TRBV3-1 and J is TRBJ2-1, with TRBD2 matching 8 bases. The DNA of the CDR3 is TGTGCCGTCGGGGATCGGGGGGGATCCTACAATGAGCTGTTCTTC. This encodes CAVGDRGGSYNELFF.